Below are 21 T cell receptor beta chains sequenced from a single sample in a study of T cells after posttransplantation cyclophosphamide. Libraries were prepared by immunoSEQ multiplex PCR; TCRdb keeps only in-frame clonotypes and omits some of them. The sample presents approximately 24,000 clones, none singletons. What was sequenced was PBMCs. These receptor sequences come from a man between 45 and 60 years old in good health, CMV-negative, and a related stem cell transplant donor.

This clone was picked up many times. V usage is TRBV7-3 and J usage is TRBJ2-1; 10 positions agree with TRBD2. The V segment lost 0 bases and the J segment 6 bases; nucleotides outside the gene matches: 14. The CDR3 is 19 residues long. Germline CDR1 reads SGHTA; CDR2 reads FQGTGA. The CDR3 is CASSLTMIAGGGASNEQFF. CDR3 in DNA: TGTGCCAGCAGCTTAACGATGATAGCGGGAGGCGGGGCCTCCAATGAGCAGTTCTTC.

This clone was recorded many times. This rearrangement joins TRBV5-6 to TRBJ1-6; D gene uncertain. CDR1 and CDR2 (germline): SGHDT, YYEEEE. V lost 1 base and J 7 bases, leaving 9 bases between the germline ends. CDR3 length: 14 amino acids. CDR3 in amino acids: CASSLSWQNSPLHF. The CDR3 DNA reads TGTGCCAGCAGCTTGAGTTGGCAAAATTCACCCCTCCACTTT.

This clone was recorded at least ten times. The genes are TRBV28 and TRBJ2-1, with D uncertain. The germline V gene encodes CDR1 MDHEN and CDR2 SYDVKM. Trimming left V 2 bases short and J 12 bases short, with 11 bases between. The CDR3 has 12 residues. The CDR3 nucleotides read TGTGCCAGCAGTTTACCCGAGCCGGGGCAGTTCTTC. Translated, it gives CASSLPEPGQFF.

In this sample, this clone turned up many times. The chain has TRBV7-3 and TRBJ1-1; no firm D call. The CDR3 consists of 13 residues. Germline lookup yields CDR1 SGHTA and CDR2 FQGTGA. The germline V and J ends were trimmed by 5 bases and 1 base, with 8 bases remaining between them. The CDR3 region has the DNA TGTGCCAGCAGCCTCGACACGAACACTGAAGCTTTCTTT. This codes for CASSLDTNTEAFF. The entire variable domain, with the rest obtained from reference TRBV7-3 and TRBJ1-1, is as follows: GAGVSQTPSNKVTEKGKYVELRCDPISGHTALYWYRQSLGQGPEFLIYFQGTGAADDSGLPNDRFFAVRPEGSVSTLKIQRTERGDSAVYLCASSLDTNTEAFFGQGTRLTVV.

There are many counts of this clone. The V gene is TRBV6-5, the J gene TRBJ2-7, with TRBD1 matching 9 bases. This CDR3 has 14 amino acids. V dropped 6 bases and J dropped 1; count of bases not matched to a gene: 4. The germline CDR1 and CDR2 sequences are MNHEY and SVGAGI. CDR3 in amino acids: CASSPGTGSYEQYF. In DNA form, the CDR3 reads TGTGCCAGCAGCCCAGGGACAGGGTCCTACGAGCAGTACTTC.

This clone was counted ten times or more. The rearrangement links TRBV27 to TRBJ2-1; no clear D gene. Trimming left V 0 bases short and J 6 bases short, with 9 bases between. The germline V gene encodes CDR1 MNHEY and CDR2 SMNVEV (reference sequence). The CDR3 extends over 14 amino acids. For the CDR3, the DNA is TGTGCCAGCAGTTTATCTAGTGTCGGCAATGAGCAGTTCTTC. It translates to CASSLSSVGNEQFF.

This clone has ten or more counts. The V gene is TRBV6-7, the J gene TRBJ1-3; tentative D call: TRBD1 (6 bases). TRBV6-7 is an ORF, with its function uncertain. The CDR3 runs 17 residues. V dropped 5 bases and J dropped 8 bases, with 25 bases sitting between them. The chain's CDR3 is CASSPTILTGSWHTIYF. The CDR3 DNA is TGTGCCAGCAGTCCTACGATCTTAACAGGGAGTTGGCACACCATATATTTT.

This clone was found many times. CDR3 amino acids: CASSLETGFYEQYF. The CDR3 coding sequence is TGTGCCAGCTCACTGGAGACTGGTTTCTACGAGCAGTACTTC. The chain has TRBV18 and TRBJ2-7; D remains ambiguous. CDR1 and CDR2 (germline): KGHSH, LQKENI. V was trimmed by 4 bases and J by 3 bases, leaving 13 bases between them. CDR3 length equals 14 residues.

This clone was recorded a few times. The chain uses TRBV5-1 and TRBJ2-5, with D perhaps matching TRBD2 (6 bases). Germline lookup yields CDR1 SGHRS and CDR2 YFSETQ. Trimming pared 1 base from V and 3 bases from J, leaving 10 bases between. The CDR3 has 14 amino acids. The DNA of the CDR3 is TGCGCCAGCAGCTTGCGGGGGTCGGAAGAGACCCAGTACTTC. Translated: CASSLRGSEETQYF.

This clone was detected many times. This CDR3 is CASSLGQGGYNEQFF. CDR3 DNA: TGTGCCAGCAGCTTAGGACAGGGGGGGTACAATGAGCAGTTCTTC. The chain recombines TRBV5-4 with TRBJ2-1, with 10 bases aligning to TRBD1. The V gene's germline CDR1 is SGHNT and CDR2 YYREEE (reference sequence). The CDR3 covers 15 residues. The ends lost 2 bases at V and 4 bases at J; junction bases unmatched: 3.

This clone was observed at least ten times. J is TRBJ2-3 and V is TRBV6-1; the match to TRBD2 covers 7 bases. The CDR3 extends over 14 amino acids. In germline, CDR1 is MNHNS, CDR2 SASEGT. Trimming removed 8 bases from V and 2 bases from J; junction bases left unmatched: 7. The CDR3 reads CASGGVVPTDTQYF. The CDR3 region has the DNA TGTGCCAGCGGGGGGGTAGTCCCCACAGATACGCAGTATTTT.

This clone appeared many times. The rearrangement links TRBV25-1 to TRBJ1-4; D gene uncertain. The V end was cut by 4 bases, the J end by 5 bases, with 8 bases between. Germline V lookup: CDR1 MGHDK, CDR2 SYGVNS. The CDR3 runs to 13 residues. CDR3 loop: CASSGEWNEKLFF. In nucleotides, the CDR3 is TGTGCCAGCAGTGGGGAGTGGAATGAAAAACTGTTTTTT.

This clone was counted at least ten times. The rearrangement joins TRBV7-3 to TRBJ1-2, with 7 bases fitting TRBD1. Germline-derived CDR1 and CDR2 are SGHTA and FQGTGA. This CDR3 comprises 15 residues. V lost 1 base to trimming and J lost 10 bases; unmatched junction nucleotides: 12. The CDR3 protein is CASSLKPDRSSSYTF. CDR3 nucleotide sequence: TGTGCCAGCAGCTTAAAGCCGGACAGGTCGTCCTCCTACACCTTC.

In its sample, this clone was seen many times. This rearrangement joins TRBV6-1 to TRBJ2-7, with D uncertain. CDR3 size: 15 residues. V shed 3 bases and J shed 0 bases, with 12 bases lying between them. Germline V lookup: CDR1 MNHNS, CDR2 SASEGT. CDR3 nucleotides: TGTGCCAGCAGTGATTTGAGAGGCTACTCCTACGAGCAGTACTTC. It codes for CASSDLRGYSYEQYF.

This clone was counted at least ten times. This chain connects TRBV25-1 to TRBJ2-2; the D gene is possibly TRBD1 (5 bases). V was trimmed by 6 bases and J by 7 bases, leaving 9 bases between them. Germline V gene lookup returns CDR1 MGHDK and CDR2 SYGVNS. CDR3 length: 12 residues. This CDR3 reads CASRGQGGELFF. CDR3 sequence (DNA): TGTGCCAGCAGGGGGCAAGGCGGGGAGCTGTTTTTT.

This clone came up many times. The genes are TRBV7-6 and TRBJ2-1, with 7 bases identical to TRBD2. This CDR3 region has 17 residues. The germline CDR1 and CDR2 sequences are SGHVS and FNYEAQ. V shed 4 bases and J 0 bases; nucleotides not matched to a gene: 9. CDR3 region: CASSSLAGGSSYNEQFF. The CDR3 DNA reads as TGTGCCAGCAGCTCCCTAGCCGGCGGGAGCTCCTACAATGAGCAGTTCTTC.

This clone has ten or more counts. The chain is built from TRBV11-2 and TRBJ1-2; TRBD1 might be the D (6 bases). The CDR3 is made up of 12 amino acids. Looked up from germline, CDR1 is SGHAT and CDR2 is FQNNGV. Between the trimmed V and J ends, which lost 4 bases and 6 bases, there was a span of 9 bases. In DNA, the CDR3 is TGTGCCAGCAGCTCTGAGGGGGATGGCTACACCTTC. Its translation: CASSSEGDGYTF.

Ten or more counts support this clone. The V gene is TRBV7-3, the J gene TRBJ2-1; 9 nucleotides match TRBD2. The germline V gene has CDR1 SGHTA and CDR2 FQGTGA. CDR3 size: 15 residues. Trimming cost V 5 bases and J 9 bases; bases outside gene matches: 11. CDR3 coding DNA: TGTGCCAGCAGCGTAGCGGGGGCACTACAGGGTGAGCAGTTCTTC. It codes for CASSVAGALQGEQFF.

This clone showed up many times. For the CDR3, the DNA is TGTGCCAGCAGCAGTCTAGCGGGGGACCGTGTGGAGCAGTTCTTC. The encoded protein is CASSSLAGDRVEQFF. The chain recombines TRBV9 with TRBJ2-1; 10 positions match TRBD2. The CDR3 totals 15 residues. Germline V gives CDR1 SGDLS, CDR2 YYNGEE. The V and J ends lost 4 bases and 10 bases, in that order; junction bases with no gene match: 11.

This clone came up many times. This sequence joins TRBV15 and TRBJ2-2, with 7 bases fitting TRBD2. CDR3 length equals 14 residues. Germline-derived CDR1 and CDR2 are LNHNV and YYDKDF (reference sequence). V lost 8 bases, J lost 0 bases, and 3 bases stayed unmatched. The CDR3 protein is CATAAGTNTGELFF. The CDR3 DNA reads TGTGCCACCGCAGCGGGAACGAACACCGGGGAGCTGTTTTTT.

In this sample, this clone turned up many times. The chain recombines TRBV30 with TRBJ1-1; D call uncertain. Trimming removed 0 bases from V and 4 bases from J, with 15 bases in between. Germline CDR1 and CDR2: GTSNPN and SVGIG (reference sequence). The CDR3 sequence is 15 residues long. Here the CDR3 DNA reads TGTGCCTGGAGTGTACTTGGCGGAGCTGGCACTGAAGCTTTCTTT. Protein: CAWSVLGGAGTEAFF.